This TCR beta chain emerged from a study of Ad26.COV2.S vaccination and SARS-CoV-2 variants. In the study overall: Intramuscularly, Ad26.COV2.S was given either once or twice, 56 days apart.

This sample's treatment: roughly 18 received Ad26.COV2.S at low or high dose, single or two shots; 5 received placebo; per-sample allocation not given. All samples were drawn on day 63, counting from the first vaccine or placebo injection. This CDR3 comprises 16 residues. The J segment lost 8 bases and the V segment lost 3 bases, leaving 11 bases of the junction unmatched. Germline V CDR1 and CDR2: LGHDT, YNNKEL (reference sequence). The method was immunoSEQ multiplex PCR; TCRdb's version includes in-frame clones alone and lacks a portion of them. The table records more than 400,000 clones, over 80% of them present only once.

The sequence derives from a person aged 18-65 years who received the Ad26.COV2.S COVID-19 vaccine or a placebo. The sequenced sample was peripheral blood, obtained in a trial of Ad26.COV2.S vaccine versus placebo. The chain recombines TRBV3-1 (or the pseudogene TRBV3-2) with TRBJ1-4; 8 positions match TRBD1. CDR3 bases: TGTGCCAGCAGCCAGTACAGGACAGGGCGGGAGGAAAAACTGTTTTTT. Translation gives CASSQYRTGREEKLFF.